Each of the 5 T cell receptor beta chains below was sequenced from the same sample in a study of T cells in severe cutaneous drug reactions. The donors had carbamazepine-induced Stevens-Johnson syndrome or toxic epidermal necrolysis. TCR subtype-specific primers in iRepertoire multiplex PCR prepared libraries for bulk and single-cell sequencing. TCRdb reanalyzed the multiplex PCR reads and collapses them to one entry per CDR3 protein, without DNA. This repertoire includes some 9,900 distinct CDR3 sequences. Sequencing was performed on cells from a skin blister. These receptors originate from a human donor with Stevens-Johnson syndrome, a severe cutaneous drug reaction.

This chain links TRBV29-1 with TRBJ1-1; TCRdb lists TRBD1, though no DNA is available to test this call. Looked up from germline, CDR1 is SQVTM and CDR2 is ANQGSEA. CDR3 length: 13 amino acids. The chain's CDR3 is CSVLGGAGTEAFF.

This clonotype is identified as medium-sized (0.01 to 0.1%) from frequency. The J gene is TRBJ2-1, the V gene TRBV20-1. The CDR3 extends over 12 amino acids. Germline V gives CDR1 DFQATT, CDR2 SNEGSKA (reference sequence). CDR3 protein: CSARDYYFEQFF.

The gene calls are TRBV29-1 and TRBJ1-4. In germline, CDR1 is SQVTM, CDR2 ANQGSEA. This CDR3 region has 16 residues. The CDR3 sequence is CSAWEGRPGTNEKLFF. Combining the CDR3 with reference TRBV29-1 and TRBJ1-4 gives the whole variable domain SAVISQKPSRDICQRGTSLTIQCQVDSQVTMMFWYRQQPGQSLTLIATANQGSEATYESGFVIDKFPISRPNLTFSTLTVSNMSPEDSSIYLCSAWEGRPGTNEKLFFGSGTQLSVL.

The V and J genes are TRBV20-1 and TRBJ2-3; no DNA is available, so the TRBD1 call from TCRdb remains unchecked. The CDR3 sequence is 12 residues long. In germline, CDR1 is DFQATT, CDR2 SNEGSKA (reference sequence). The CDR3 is CSASGGTDTQYF.

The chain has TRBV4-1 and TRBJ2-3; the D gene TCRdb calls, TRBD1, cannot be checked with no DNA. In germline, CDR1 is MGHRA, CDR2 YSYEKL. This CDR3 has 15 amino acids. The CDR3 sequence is CASSQGEQGADTQYF.